The T cell receptor (beta chain) described here comes from a study of neurological immune-mediated disorders. This clonotype was seen ten or more times. Its target is not known. Study-wide results and caveats: Repertoires from 18 of 34 multiple sclerosis patients grouped phylogenetically into a related-CDR3 cluster, suggesting a possible signature. HTLV-1-associated myelopathy led in TCR clonal expansion, while multiple sclerosis ranked lowest, below healthy controls. The absence of any CDR3 amino acid sequence shared by expanded clones across subjects suggests that repertoires were private in all groups.

The germline V and J ends were trimmed by 7 bases and 2 bases, with 9 bases remaining between them. Germline values: CDR1 SQVTM, CDR2 ANQGSEA. The CDR3 is made up of 11 amino acids. MiXCR was run by TCRdb on the 5' RACE reads, yielding one entry per CDR3 protein. The repertoire has some 120,000 distinct CDR3 sequences, about 3.2% of them found once; the top ten carry around 1.4%. The J gene is TRBJ2-7, the V gene TRBV29-1; weak D call: TRBD2 (5 bases). The sequencing input was PBMCs. The receptor's source is a woman aged 25 to 45 with multiple sclerosis. In DNA, the CDR3 is TGCAGCGGGGAGATTGCCTACGAGCAGTACTTC. This sequence encodes CSGEIAYEQYF.